This TCR beta chain was captured by sequencing in a study of shared clonotypes between healthy human individuals. Across the whole study: Donors, aged 18 to 49, were a couple of women and three men.

The V end lost 1 base, the J end lost 3 bases, and 7 bases lay between the germline ends. Germline V gene data show CDR1 as SGHRS and CDR2 as YFSETQ. The CDR3 has 13 amino acids. This table comes from immunoSEQ multiplex PCR, and its TCRdb copy is limited to in-frame clones, with some not included. This table holds more than 2,000,000 clones, approximately 92% found once. The TCR was taken from a man younger than 30 in good health. V usage is TRBV5-1 and J usage is TRBJ2-5; D ambiguous. Material: naive CD4+ T cells sorted from blood. This sample's subset: CD45RA+ positively selected. Here the CDR3 reads CASSLIPEETQYF. The CDR3 DNA reads as TGCGCCAGCAGCTTGATCCCAGAAGAGACCCAGTACTTC. The whole variable domain, remainder taken from reference TRBV5-1 and TRBJ2-5, is KAGVTQTPRYLIKTRGQQVTLSCSPISGHRSVSWYQQTPGQGLQFLFEYFSETQRNKGNFPGRFSGRQFSNSRSEMNVSTLELGDSALYLCASSLIPEETQYFGPGTRLLVL.